These 14 T cell receptor beta chains share one sample of origin, sequenced in a study of blood T cells in healthy people across ages. For the second PCR, which ran for roughly 7 to 11 cycles, a sample-barcoded 5' primer and a J-beta primer mix were used. Each CDR3 protein is one row after TCRdb ran MiXCR on the 5' RACE reads. The data show some 900,000 distinct CDR3 sequences, 45% to 50% seen once. Sequencing was done on a sample of blood. Every receptor here comes from a man between 25 and 39 years old in good health.

This clonotype has more than one count but fewer than ten. A junction end diverges from the germline sequence, so it may reflect a read error. The gene calls are TRBV5-1 and TRBJ2-7; no reliable D call. The CDR3 has 14 residues. From germline, CDR1 is SGHRS and CDR2 YFSETQ. The CDR3, as DNA: TGTGCCAGCAGCTTAGAGGTAGATTCCTACGAGCAGTACTTC. The encoded protein is CASSLEVDSYEQYF.

The chain has TRBV12-3 or TRBV12-4 and TRBJ2-7; no firm D call. The CDR3 is 14 amino acids. The V gene lost 6 bases and the J gene lost 0 bases, with 12 bases spanning the gap. The CDR3 protein is CASSTPGISYEQYF. DNA of the CDR3: TGTGCCAGCAGCACTCCAGGTATCTCCTACGAGCAGTACTTC.

This chain joins TRBV10-3 and TRBJ2-1, with unresolved D. The germline V gene has CDR1 ENHRY and CDR2 SYGVKD. Trimming removed 2 bases at V and 6 bases at J, with 5 bases between. CDR3 length: 12 amino acids. CDR3 in amino acids: CAISEGRNEQFF. The CDR3 nucleotides are TGTGCCATCAGTGAGGGGCGCAATGAGCAGTTCTTC.

This rearrangement joins TRBV2 to TRBJ2-1; 13 bases fit TRBD2. The trim removed 6 bases at V and 8 bases at J, leaving 7 bases unmatched. The CDR3 length is 15 residues. Germline CDR1 and CDR2: SNHLY and FYNNEI. Here the CDR3 DNA reads TGTGCCAGCAGACTAGCGGGAGGGTACACCGATGAGCAGTTCTTC. Its protein is CASRLAGGYTDEQFF.

The V call is TRBV5-1, the J call TRBJ2-1; 8 nucleotides line up with TRBD1. Germline V gene lookup returns CDR1 SGHRS and CDR2 YFSETQ. CDR3 length: 15 amino acids. V shed 3 bases and J 4 bases; nucleotides not matched to a gene: 6. The CDR3 loop reads CASSWGQDIYNEQFF. The CDR3 nucleotides are TGCGCCAGCAGCTGGGGACAGGACATATACAATGAGCAGTTCTTC.

V gene TRBV20-1 combines with J gene TRBJ1-2; 8 nucleotides agree with TRBD1. After removal of 5 bases from V and 5 bases from J, the junction contained 10 bases not matched to a gene. CDR1 and CDR2 from the germline V gene are DFQATT and SNEGSKA (reference sequence). The CDR3 extends over 14 amino acids. CDR3 nucleotide sequence: TGCAGTGCTTTTGGACAGGGCCTGGCATATGGCTACACCTTC. Its protein product is CSAFGQGLAYGYTF.

The rearrangement links TRBV29-1 to TRBJ2-7; D is undetermined. The length of the CDR3 is 12 residues. V lost 6 bases, J lost 10 bases, and 19 bases lay in between. The germline V gene encodes CDR1 SQVTM and CDR2 ANQGSEA. The CDR3 DNA reads as TGCAGCGTCGGAGCCCAGCAAGAGCCCCAGTACTTC. As protein: CSVGAQQEPQYF.

This clonotype was recorded many times. The chain uses TRBV4-2 and TRBJ2-7; TRBD1 aligns across 9 bases. V was pared by 1 base and J by 7 bases, with 8 bases of the junction left unmatched. The CDR3 extends over 15 amino acids. Germline CDR1 and CDR2: LGHNA and YNFKEQ. This CDR3 is CASSQGDREYEEQYF. The CDR3 DNA reads as TGTGCCAGCAGCCAAGGGGACAGGGAATATGAGGAGCAGTACTTC.

The chain recombines TRBV27 with TRBJ2-1; a weak D match, TRBD1 (5 bases). The CDR3 length is 16 residues. Germline V gene sequence: CDR1 MNHEY, CDR2 SMNVEV (reference sequence). V lost 5 bases to trimming and J lost 13 bases, with 27 bases between them. The CDR3 nucleotides read TGTGCCAGCAGTGAACTACCAGGGCGTAGAGAAGAGACCCAGTTCTTC. Translated, it gives CASSELPGRREETQFF.

The gene calls are TRBV2 and TRBJ1-2; no firm D call. The length of the CDR3 is 13 residues. V was cut by 1 base and J by 6 bases, with 9 bases left in between. Germline V gene sequence: CDR1 SNHLY, CDR2 FYNNEI. The CDR3 is CASSEVRQNGYTF. The CDR3 DNA reads TGTGCCAGCAGTGAAGTACGGCAGAATGGCTACACCTTC.

This sequence joins TRBV6-5 and TRBJ1-4, with 10 bases fitting TRBD1. The CDR3 spans 16 residues. The V segment lost 1 base and the J segment 12 bases; nucleotides outside the gene matches: 11. Germline CDR1 and CDR2: MNHEY and SVGAGI. The CDR3 DNA follows: TGTGCCAGCAGTTACTATCTGGGACAGGGGTCACGAGAACTGTTTTTT. It codes for CASSYYLGQGSRELFF.

A note on this clonotype: A much bigger clone sits one base away, suggesting this may be a read error. The genes are TRBV29-1 and TRBJ1-2; D unclear. This CDR3 spans 12 amino acids. The V end was cut by 1 base, the J end by 9 bases, with 12 bases between. The germline V gene encodes CDR1 SQVTM and CDR2 ANQGSEA. The CDR3 sequence is CSVEGTGMSYTF. CDR3 nucleotides: TGCAGCGTTGAAGGGACGGGGATGAGCTACACCTTC.

Of note for this clonotype: Just one base apart from a much larger clone, this may be a read error. The chain couples TRBV7-2 to TRBJ2-4, with D maybe TRBD2 (5 bases). The CDR3 is made up of 14 amino acids. The V end lost 4 bases, the J end lost 2 bases, and 9 bases lay between the germline ends. Germline CDR1 is SGHTA and CDR2 is FQGNSA. The CDR3 bases are TGTGCCAGCAGCTCCTCGGGGTCCAAAAACATTCAGTACTTC. Its translation is CASSSSGSKNIQYF.

The sample holds many counts of this clonotype. This chain joins TRBV6-5 and TRBJ2-7; TRBD1 matches at 7 bases. CDR3 size: 15 residues. CDR1 and CDR2 from the germline V gene are MNHEY and SVGAGI. Losses at the gene ends were 4 bases for V and 1 base for J; bases not matched to a gene: 7. CDR3 DNA sequence: TGTGCCAGCAGTTCCGACCGGGACAGATCCTACGAGCAGTACTTC. This encodes CASSSDRDRSYEQYF.